The entry below gives a single TCR beta chain sequence along with its context. The antigen is not known. This CDR3 is also generated by other DNA sequences in the sample. These data are taken from a study of shared clonotypes between healthy human individuals. Looking at the study overall: Every donor yielded three CD4 naive, three CD4 memory, two CD8 naive and one CD8 memory plate. Whole-study findings and limits: Larger richness was generally estimated for naive than memory subsets. Tissue TCR repertoires likely differ from these blood-only repertoires.

The CDR3 contains 15 residues. V lost 4 bases, J lost 7 bases, and 7 bases stayed unmatched. Germline loops: CDR1 SGHRS, CDR2 YFSETQ. Assay used: immunoSEQ multiplex PCR; TCRdb lists only in-frame clones, some missing. The sample holds about 2.3 million clones, just under 95% seen once. V is TRBV5-1 and J is TRBJ2-2; 10 bases align to TRBD1. This TCR was recovered from a man aged 18-30 years in good health. Some clones in this sample may be carry-over from other donors' samples. Sequenced: naive CD4+ T cells from PBMCs. As for subset: CD45RA+ positively selected. DNA of the CDR3: TGCGCCAGCAGCCTACGACAGGGGGCGAACGGGGAGCTGTTTTTT. Residues: CASSLRQGANGELFF.